These 5 T cell receptor beta chains were sequenced from one sample in a study of blood T cells in healthy people across ages. Using a J-beta primer mix together with a sample-barcoded 5' primer, a second PCR was run for roughly 7 to 12 cycles. TCRdb re-derived calls from the 5' RACE reads in MiXCR, one entry per CDR3 protein. The data show around 1.5 million distinct CDR3 sequences, almost 60% seen once. Sequenced: blood. Source of these receptors: a young man in good health.

J is TRBJ1-2 and V is TRBV7-2; D may be TRBD1 (5 bases). This CDR3 has 16 amino acids. V lost 3 bases, J lost 0 bases, and 14 bases lay in between. Germline CDR1 SGHTA, CDR2 FQGNSA. CDR3 nucleotides: TGTGCCAGCAGCTTGGTATATACAGGACCTAACTATGGCTACACCTTC. Protein product: CASSLVYTGPNYGYTF.

V usage is TRBV7-2 and J usage is TRBJ1-2; perhaps TRBD1 as D (5 bases). Trimming shortened V by 6 bases and J by 4 bases, and 18 bases separated the two germline ends. In germline, CDR1 is SGHTA, CDR2 FQGNSA. The CDR3 is 15 residues long. This CDR3 is CASRRERGAPYGYTF. The CDR3 DNA reads TGTGCCAGCAGGCGTGAGAGGGGCGCCCCCTATGGCTACACCTTC.

This clonotype was detected only once. This chain connects TRBV20-1 to TRBJ2-7; D unclear. This CDR3 has 16 amino acids. The V gene's germline CDR1 is DFQATT and CDR2 SNEGSKA (reference sequence). V lost 0 bases to trimming and J lost 2 bases, with 17 bases between them. CDR3 coding DNA: TGCAGTGCTAGAGATGGCCGAAACGCGAACCCCTACGAGCAGTACTTC. This codes for CSARDGRNANPYEQYF.

V is TRBV6-4 and J is TRBJ1-2, with D possibly matching TRBD1 (5 bases). The CDR3 runs to 16 residues. The germline gives CDR1 MRHNA, CDR2 SNTAGT. V was pared by 4 bases and J by 5 bases, with 20 bases between. Here the CDR3 reads CASSGGGHSGVYGYTF. DNA for the CDR3: TGTGCCAGCAGTGGGGGCGGGCACTCTGGCGTGTATGGCTACACCTTC.

This clonotype was counted only a few times. V is TRBV29-1 and J is TRBJ2-7, with no clear D. Trimming left V 7 bases short and J 1 base short, with 23 bases between. CDR1 is SQVTM, CDR2 ANQGSEA, per germline. The CDR3 totals 16 residues. In nucleotides, the CDR3 is TGCAGCGGAATTTCGAATTCGGGCAGTTCATCCTACGAGCAGTACTTC. It codes for CSGISNSGSSSYEQYF.